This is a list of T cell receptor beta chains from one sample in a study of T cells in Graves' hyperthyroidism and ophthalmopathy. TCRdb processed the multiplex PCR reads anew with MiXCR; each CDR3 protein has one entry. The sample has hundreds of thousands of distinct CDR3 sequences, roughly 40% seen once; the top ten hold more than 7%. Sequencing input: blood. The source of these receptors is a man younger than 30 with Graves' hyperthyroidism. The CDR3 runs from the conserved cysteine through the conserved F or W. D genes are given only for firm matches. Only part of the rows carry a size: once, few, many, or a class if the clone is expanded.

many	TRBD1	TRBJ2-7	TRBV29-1	CSVEETGAGGEQYF	TGCAGCGTTGAGGAGACAGGGGCGGGTGGCGAGCAGTACTTC
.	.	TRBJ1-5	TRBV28	CASSLTQEGQPQHF	TGTGCCAGCAGTTTAACGCAGGAGGGTCAGCCCCAGCATTTT
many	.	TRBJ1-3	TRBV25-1	CASSEYRLGTGNTIYF	TGTGCCAGCAGTGAATATCGTTTAGGGACTGGAAACACCATATATTTT
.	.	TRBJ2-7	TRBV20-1	CSARPRGVDEQYF	TGCAGTGCTAGACCAAGGGGGGTGGACGAGCAGTACTTC
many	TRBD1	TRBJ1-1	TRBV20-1	CSARRGQMNTEAFF	TGCAGTGCTAGGAGGGGGCAAATGAACACTGAAGCTTTCTTT
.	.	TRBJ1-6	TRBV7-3	CASSEQRTRDSPLHF	TGTGCCAGCAGCGAACAGAGGACAAGGGATTCACCCCTCCACTTT
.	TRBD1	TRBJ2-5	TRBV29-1	CSKDRGGETQYF	TGCAGCAAGGACAGGGGAGGGGAGACCCAGTACTTC
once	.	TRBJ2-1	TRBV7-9	CASSLAGSREQFF	TGTGCCAGCAGCTTAGCTGGGTCTCGGGAGCAGTTCTTC
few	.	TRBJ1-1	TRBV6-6	CASSYLKDFGKNTEAFF	TGTGCCAGCAGTTACCTAAAGGACTTCGGGAAGAACACTGAAGCTTTCTTT
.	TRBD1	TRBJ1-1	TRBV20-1	CSAREMTGSTEAFF	TGCAGTGCTAGAGAGATGACAGGGAGCACTGAAGCTTTCTTT
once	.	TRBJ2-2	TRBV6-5	CASPGPGELFF	TGTGCCAGCCCTGGCCCGGGGGAGCTGTTTTTT
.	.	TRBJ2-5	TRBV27	CASSLGRGSWTQYF	TGTGCCAGCAGCCTGGGGCGGGGCTCGTGGACCCAGTACTTC
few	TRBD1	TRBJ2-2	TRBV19	CASSIDQGAGELFF	TGTGCCAGTAGTATAGATCAGGGGGCCGGGGAGCTGTTTTTT
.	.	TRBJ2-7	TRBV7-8	CASSLRPGTTYEQYF	TGTGCCAGCAGCTTACGCCCGGGAACGACCTACGAGCAGTACTTC
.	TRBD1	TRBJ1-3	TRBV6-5	CASSYKGGAGNTIYF	TGTGCCAGCAGTTACAAAGGGGGCGCTGGAAACACCATATATTTT
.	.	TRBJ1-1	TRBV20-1	CSARGGGASF	TGCAGTGCTAGAGGGGGGGGGGCTTCCTTT
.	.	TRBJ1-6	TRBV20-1	CSARVEGGLGGSPLHF	TGCAGTGCTAGAGTGGAGGGAGGACTCGGCGGTTCACCCCTCCACTTT
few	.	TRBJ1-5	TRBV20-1	CSARDRRGGQPQHF	TGCAGTGCTAGAGATAGAAGAGGTGGGCAGCCCCAGCATTTT
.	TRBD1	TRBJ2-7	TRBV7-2	CANSLGQGAYEQYF	TGTGCCAACAGCTTAGGGCAGGGGGCCTACGAGCAGTACTTC
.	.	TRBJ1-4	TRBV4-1	CASSQDLAEKLFF	TGCGCCAGCAGCCAAGACCTAGCAGAAAAACTGTTTTTT
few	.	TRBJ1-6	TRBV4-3	CASSQDIGNSPLHF	TGCGCCAGCAGCCAAGATATCGGTAATTCACCCCTCCACTTT
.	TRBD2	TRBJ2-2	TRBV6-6	CASRSSGSLGGELFF	TGTGCCAGCAGATCTAGCGGGAGCTTGGGCGGGGAGCTGTTTTTT
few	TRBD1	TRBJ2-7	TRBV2	CASTPGQHYEQYF	TGTGCCAGCACGCCGGGACAGCATTACGAGCAGTACTTC
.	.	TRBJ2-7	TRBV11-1	CASSKRGEQYF	TGTGCCAGCAGCAAGAGGGGAGAGCAGTACTTC
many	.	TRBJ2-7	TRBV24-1	CATSDAGETYEQYF	TGTGCCACCAGTGATGCTGGGGAGACCTACGAGCAGTACTTC
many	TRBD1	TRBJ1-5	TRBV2	CASIGAGGEKSQPQHF	TGTGCCAGCATCGGGGCAGGGGGCGAGAAAAGTCAGCCCCAGCATTTT
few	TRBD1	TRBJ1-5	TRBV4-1	CASSPHDRADQPQHF	TGCGCCAGCAGCCCACACGACAGGGCGGACCAGCCCCAGCATTTT
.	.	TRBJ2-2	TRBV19	CASSDGQKNTGELFF	TGTGCCAGTAGCGATGGACAGAAGAACACCGGGGAGCTGTTTTTT
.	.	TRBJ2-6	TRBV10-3	CAREGSGANVLTF	TGTGCTAGAGAAGGCTCTGGGGCCAACGTCCTGACTTTC
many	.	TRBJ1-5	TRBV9	CASSVEGRLNQPQHF	TGTGCCAGCAGCGTAGAGGGGAGACTCAATCAGCCCCAGCATTTT
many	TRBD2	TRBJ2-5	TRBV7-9	CASSPVLAGWDQYF	TGTGCCAGCAGCCCGGTTCTAGCGGGATGGGACCAGTACTTC
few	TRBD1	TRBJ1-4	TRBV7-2	CASSTDRAPHEKLFF	TGTGCCAGCAGCACAGACAGGGCCCCGCATGAAAAACTGTTTTTT
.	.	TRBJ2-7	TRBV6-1	CASNTGSRPYEQYF	TGTGCCAGCAATACGGGGAGCAGACCTTACGAGCAGTACTTC
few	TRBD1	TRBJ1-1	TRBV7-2	CASSLVTLQGLRNTEAFF	TGTGCCAGCAGCTTAGTTACGTTACAGGGGCTACGGAACACTGAAGCTTTCTTT
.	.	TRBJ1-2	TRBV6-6	CASSQVPGGYGYTF	TGTGCCAGCAGCCAAGTTCCGGGGGGCTATGGCTACACCTTC
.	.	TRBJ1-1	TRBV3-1	CASSQDWAGAEAFF	TGTGCCAGCAGCCAAGATTGGGCAGGGGCTGAAGCTTTCTTT
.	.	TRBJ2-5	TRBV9	CASSPWDGGETQYF	TGTGCCAGCAGCCCCTGGGATGGCGGGGAGACCCAGTACTTC
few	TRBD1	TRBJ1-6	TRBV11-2	CASSPTGTGVSPLHF	TGTGCCAGCAGCCCCACCGGGACAGGGGTATCACCCCTCCACTTT
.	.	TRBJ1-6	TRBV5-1	CASSSSDGSYNSPLHF	TGCGCCAGCAGTTCTAGCGATGGCTCCTATAATTCACCCCTCCACTTT
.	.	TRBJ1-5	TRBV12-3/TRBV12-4	CASSFLYGANQPQHF	TGTGCCAGCAGTTTCTTATACGGGGCCAATCAGCCCCAGCATTTT
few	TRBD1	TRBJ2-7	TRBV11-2	CASSLDLGQGTLYEQYF	TGTGCCAGCAGCTTAGATTTAGGACAGGGGACCCTTTACGAGCAGTACTTC
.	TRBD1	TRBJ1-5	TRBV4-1	CASSQERPGGQPQHF	TGCGCCAGCAGCCAAGAGCGGCCAGGGGGCCAGCCCCAGCATTTT
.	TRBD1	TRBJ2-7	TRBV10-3	CASSAEGQGTSSYEQYF	TGTGCCAGCAGTGCCGAAGGACAGGGCACGAGCTCCTACGAGCAGTACTTC
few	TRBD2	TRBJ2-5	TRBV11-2	CASSLTSSETQYF	TGTGCCAGCAGCCTGACTAGCAGCGAGACCCAGTACTTC
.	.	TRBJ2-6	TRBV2	CASSDRVLTF	TGTGCCAGCAGTGATAGAGTCCTGACTTTC
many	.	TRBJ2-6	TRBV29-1	CSVLPSGANVLTF	TGCAGCGTTTTGCCCTCAGGGGCCAACGTCCTGACTTTC
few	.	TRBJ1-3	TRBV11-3	CASSLGTIHSGNTIYF	TGTGCCAGCAGCTTAGGTACCATCCACTCTGGAAACACCATATATTTT
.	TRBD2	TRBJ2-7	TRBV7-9	CASSRGGTSNEQYF	TGTGCCAGCAGCCGAGGGGGGACTAGCAACGAGCAGTACTTC
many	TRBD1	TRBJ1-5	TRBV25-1	CASSEYGQDNQPQHF	TGTGCCAGCAGTGAATACGGACAGGACAACCAGCCCCAGCATTTT
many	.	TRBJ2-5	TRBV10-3	CATSSPVRETQYF	TGTGCCACCTCCAGCCCCGTTAGAGAGACCCAGTACTTC
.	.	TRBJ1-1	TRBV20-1	CSAVPLDTEAFF	TGCAGCGCCGTCCCCTTAGACACTGAAGCCTTCTTT
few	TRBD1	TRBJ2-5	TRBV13	CASRSLGQGETQYF	TGTGCCAGCAGGTCCTTGGGACAGGGGGAGACCCAGTACTTC
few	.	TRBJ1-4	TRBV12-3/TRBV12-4	CASSATGIPTNEKLFF	TGTGCCAGCAGTGCAACAGGGATCCCCACTAATGAAAAACTGTTTTTT
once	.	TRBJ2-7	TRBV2	CASSPNRQASYEQYF	TGTGCCAGCAGTCCGAATCGACAGGCCAGCTACGAGCAGTACTTC
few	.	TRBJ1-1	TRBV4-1	CASSQVQGRTEAFF	TGCGCCAGCAGCCAAGTACAGGGACGCACTGAAGCTTTCTTT